A selection of T cell receptor beta chains follows, all from one sample in a study of blood T cell repertoires in COVID-19. TCRdb's copy holds only in-frame clones and misses some; the assay was immunoSEQ multiplex PCR. The sample holds 200,000 to 250,000 clones, 65% to 90% seen once. Sequencing used PBMCs or T cells enriched from blood (not recorded which). The source of these receptors is a woman in her forties or fifties with acute COVID-19. CDR3s include the opening cysteine and the closing phenylalanine or tryptophan. Each record gives: D gene, V gene, J gene, clone size, CDR3 DNA, CDR3 protein. The D gene is left open where the match is weak. Not every row has a clone size; where given, it reads once, few, many or a size class.

D: -
V: TRBV3-1/TRBV3-2
J: TRBJ2-2
size: once
DNA: TGTGCCAGCAGCCAGGCAGGAGGGAAGACCGGGGAGCTGTTTTTT
CDR3: CASSQAGGKTGELFF

D: -
V: TRBV20-1
J: TRBJ1-1
size: few
DNA: TGCAGTGCTAGTATACAGCTGAACACTGAAGCTTTCTTT
CDR3: CSASIQLNTEAFF

D: -
V: TRBV7-9
J: TRBJ1-2
size: -
DNA: TGTGCCAGCAGCTTAGAGAGGAACCTTAACTATGGCTACACCTTC
CDR3: CASSLERNLNYGYTF

D: -
V: TRBV19
J: TRBJ1-1
size: -
DNA: TGTGCCAGTAGTATAGATCCGCCGGGATTCCTGGGGGAGGACTCTGAAGCTTTCTTT
CDR3: CASSIDPPGFLGEDSEAFF

D: TRBD1
V: TRBV25-1
J: TRBJ1-3
size: -
DNA: TGTGCCAGCAGTGCAGGGGGTACAGGAAACACCATATATTTT
CDR3: CASSAGGTGNTIYF

D: -
V: TRBV6-1
J: TRBJ1-2
size: many
DNA: TGTGCCAGCAGTGACCGAAGCCCCTATGGCTACACCTTC
CDR3: CASSDRSPYGYTF

D: TRBD1
V: TRBV11-2
J: TRBJ1-6
size: -
DNA: TGTGCCAGCAGCCCTGGGACAGGGACCCCCCACTTT
CDR3: CASSPGTGTPHF

D: TRBD1
V: TRBV10-2
J: TRBJ1-1
size: -
DNA: TGCGCCAGCAGTGAGACAGGGGGCAAGGGTGAAGCTTTCTTT
CDR3: CASSETGGKGEAFF

D: -
V: TRBV24-1
J: TRBJ1-5
size: -
DNA: TGTGCCACCAGTGTATCCCTCCCGGAGGTGAATCAGCCCCAGCATTTT
CDR3: CATSVSLPEVNQPQHF

D: -
V: TRBV13
J: TRBJ1-2
size: -
DNA: TGTGCCAGCAGCTTAGGCGCGGCCCGCAGTGGCTACACCTTC
CDR3: CASSLGAARSGYTF

D: -
V: TRBV5-6
J: TRBJ2-1
size: -
DNA: TGTGCCAGCAGCTTGGTTGGGGAGAGCTCCTACAATGAGCAGTTCTTC
CDR3: CASSLVGESSYNEQFF

D: -
V: TRBV10-3
J: TRBJ2-1
size: few
DNA: TGTGCCATCAGTGATGAGGGTCGGAATGAGCAGTTCTTC
CDR3: CAISDEGRNEQFF

D: TRBD2
V: TRBV6-5
J: TRBJ2-3
size: -
DNA: TGTGCCAGCAGCCTAGCGGGGGGGTCGGGGGATACGCAGTATTTT
CDR3: CASSLAGGSGDTQYF

D: TRBD1
V: TRBV19
J: TRBJ1-2
size: few
DNA: TGTGCCAGTAGTCCCCAATCGACAGGGCCTTTCACCTTC
CDR3: CASSPQSTGPFTF

D: -
V: TRBV7-2
J: TRBJ1-2
size: -
DNA: TGTGCCAGCAGCTTGGAGAGATTGGTAGGCGGCTACACCTTC
CDR3: CASSLERLVGGYTF

D: -
V: TRBV5-1
J: TRBJ1-5
size: -
DNA: TGCGCCAGCAGCTTGGTGGGAGGAACCCAGCCCCAGCATTTT
CDR3: CASSLVGGTQPQHF

D: -
V: TRBV7-9
J: TRBJ1-2
size: -
DNA: TGTGCCAGCAGCCGCGCCGGAGGCTATGGCTACACCTTC
CDR3: CASSRAGGYGYTF

D: TRBD2
V: TRBV4-3
J: TRBJ2-1
size: many
DNA: TGCGCCAGCAGCCAAGAACTAGCGGGGGCGGGGCTTTCTGAGCAGTTCTTC
CDR3: CASSQELAGAGLSEQFF

D: -
V: TRBV11-2
J: TRBJ1-2
size: -
DNA: TGTGCCAGCAGCTTAGGGGGGCGGTACACCTTC
CDR3: CASSLGGRYTF

D: -
V: TRBV3-1/TRBV3-2
J: TRBJ1-1
size: -
DNA: TGTGCCAGCAGCCTCAGCGGATTGAACACTGAAGCTTTCTTT
CDR3: CASSLSGLNTEAFF

D: -
V: TRBV7-8
J: TRBJ1-4
size: few
DNA: TGTGCCAGCAGCTTAGCGGGGGACTCGGAAGTGACTAATGAAAAACTGTTTTTT
CDR3: CASSLAGDSEVTNEKLFF

D: TRBD1
V: TRBV30
J: TRBJ1-2
size: once
DNA: TGTGCCTCCCGACAGGGGGCGTCTGATGGCTACACCTTC
CDR3: CASRQGASDGYTF

D: -
V: TRBV12-2
J: TRBJ1-1
size: -
DNA: TGTGCAAGTCGCTTAGCGGCCCAGGGGCCGTACAATCAAGCTTTCTTT
CDR3: CASRLAAQGPYNQAFF

D: -
V: TRBV3-1/TRBV3-2
J: TRBJ1-6
size: -
DNA: TGTGCCAGCAGCCATGTCGCAGGGTCGGGCTCACCCCTCCACTTT
CDR3: CASSHVAGSGSPLHF

D: TRBD2
V: TRBV20-1
J: TRBJ2-5
size: -
DNA: TGCAGTGCTAGGCGGGAGGAGACCCAGTACTTC
CDR3: CSARREETQYF

D: -
V: TRBV18
J: TRBJ1-5
size: once
DNA: TGTGCCAGCTCACTGGATGGACAGAACAATCAGCCCCAGCATTTT
CDR3: CASSLDGQNNQPQHF

D: -
V: TRBV7-6
J: TRBJ1-1
size: -
DNA: TGTGCCAGCAGCTTAGCAATAGGAGGCGTCACTGAAGCTTTCTTT
CDR3: CASSLAIGGVTEAFF

D: TRBD1
V: TRBV6-5
J: TRBJ2-7
size: -
DNA: TGTGCCAGCAGTCTTCCCGGACAGGGTCGGGAGCAGTACTTC
CDR3: CASSLPGQGREQYF

D: -
V: TRBV6-5
J: TRBJ2-7
size: -
DNA: TGTGCCAGCAGGAGACTTTACGAGCAGTACTTC
CDR3: CASRRLYEQYF

D: TRBD2
V: TRBV24-1
J: TRBJ2-1
size: -
DNA: TGTGCCACCAGTGATTTCGGGACTAGCGGGGGGGCCTGCGATGAGCAGTTCTTC
CDR3: CATSDFGTSGGACDEQFF

D: -
V: TRBV5-4
J: TRBJ2-1
size: few
DNA: TGTGCCAGCAGCTCCACAGATGAGCAGTTCTTC
CDR3: CASSSTDEQFF

D: -
V: TRBV29-1
J: TRBJ1-2
size: -
DNA: TGCAGCGTTGACAGGGGCCGGGGCTATGGCTACACCTTC
CDR3: CSVDRGRGYGYTF

D: TRBD1
V: TRBV18
J: TRBJ1-5
size: few
DNA: TGTGCCAGCTCACCCTTGAGTCCGGGACAGGGCAATCAGCCCCAGCATTTT
CDR3: CASSPLSPGQGNQPQHF

D: -
V: TRBV7-9
J: TRBJ2-1
size: -
DNA: TGTGCCAGCGGTGGAGTAAACAATGAGCAGTTCTTC
CDR3: CASGGVNNEQFF

D: TRBD2
V: TRBV19
J: TRBJ2-2
size: few
DNA: TGTGCCAGTAGTTCTAGCGGGGGCGGCGGGGAGCTGTTTTTT
CDR3: CASSSSGGGGELFF

D: -
V: TRBV10-3
J: TRBJ2-3
size: -
DNA: TGTGCCACAGGGGGGCCAGGGGATACGCAGTATTTT
CDR3: CATGGPGDTQYF

D: TRBD1
V: TRBV19
J: TRBJ1-1
size: -
DNA: TGTGCCAGTAGACCGGGACAGAAGAACACTGAAGCTTTCTTT
CDR3: CASRPGQKNTEAFF

D: -
V: TRBV30
J: TRBJ1-2
size: -
DNA: TGTGCCTGGAGCGGTCTTGACAGCCCGGAGAGGAGCTACACCTTC
CDR3: CAWSGLDSPERSYTF

D: -
V: TRBV9
J: TRBJ1-3
size: -
DNA: TGTGCCAGCAGCGCCCGACAGACCATTGCTGGAAACACCATATATTTT
CDR3: CASSARQTIAGNTIYF

D: -
V: TRBV18
J: TRBJ1-5
size: -
DNA: TGTGCCAGCTCACCTAGGGGGAGCAATCAGCCCCAGCATTTT
CDR3: CASSPRGSNQPQHF

D: -
V: TRBV5-1
J: TRBJ1-2
size: once
DNA: TGCGCCAGCAGCTTGACAGGGACGAGCTATGGCTACACCTTC
CDR3: CASSLTGTSYGYTF